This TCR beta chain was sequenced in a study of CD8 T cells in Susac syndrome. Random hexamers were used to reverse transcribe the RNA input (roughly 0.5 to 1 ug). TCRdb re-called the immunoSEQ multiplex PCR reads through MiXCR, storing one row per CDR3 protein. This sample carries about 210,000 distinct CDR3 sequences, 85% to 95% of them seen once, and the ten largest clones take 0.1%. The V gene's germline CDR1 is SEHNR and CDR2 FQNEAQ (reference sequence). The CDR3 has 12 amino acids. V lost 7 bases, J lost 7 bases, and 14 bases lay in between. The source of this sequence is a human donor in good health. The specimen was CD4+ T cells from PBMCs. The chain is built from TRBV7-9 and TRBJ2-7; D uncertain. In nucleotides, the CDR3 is TGTGCCAGCAACGCCCTCGAGTATGAGCAGTACTTC. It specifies CASNALEYEQYF.